Below, one T cell receptor (beta chain) is given with its context. TCRdb fed the 5' RACE reads into MiXCR, producing one record per CDR3 protein. The repertoire consists of approximately 620,000 distinct CDR3 sequences, with 8.5% to 9.5% occurring once and the leading ten covering around 0.98%. The data originate from a study of identical twins. The CDR3 sequence is 18 residues long. CDR1 and CDR2 (germline): SGHAT, FQNNGV. Trimming at V came to 1 base and at J to 2 bases, leaving 6 bases not matched to a gene. These data were also reused for a study on yellow fever vaccine responses in identical twins.

This receptor was identified in a woman aged 18-29 years in good health. The chain couples TRBV11-2 to TRBJ2-6; 9 positions match TRBD1. Source material: PBMCs. CDR3 nucleotides: TGTGCCAGCAGCTTAGTAGGGACAGGGTTTGCTGGGGCCAACGTCCTGACTTTC. This translates into CASSLVGTGFAGANVLTF. Variable domain in full (rest from reference TRBV11-2 and TRBJ2-6): EAGVAQSPRYKIIEKRQSVAFWCNPISGHATLYWYQQILGQGPKLLIQFQNNGVVDDSQLPKDRFSAERLKGVDSTLKIQPAKLEDSAVYLCASSLVGTGFAGANVLTFGAGSRLTVL.